The rows below give T cell receptor beta chains drawn from one sample of a study of blood T cells in healthy people across ages. Each CDR3 protein is one row after TCRdb ran MiXCR on the 5' RACE reads. The sample contains about 1 million distinct CDR3 sequences, under 55% of which appear only once. The sample consisted of blood. The receptors shown here come from a woman aged 55-69 years in good health. The CDR3 runs from the conserved cysteine through the conserved F or W. The order of the fields is V gene, J gene, clone size, D gene, CDR3 DNA, CDR3 protein. A D gene is named only where the DNA matches it firmly. Clone size, where shown, is once, few, many, or a class for clones that have expanded.

V gene: TRBV6-5; J gene: TRBJ1-1; clone size: once; D gene: NA; CDR3 DNA: TGTGCCAGCAGTTACTCTGGCGGGAGGTTGAACACTGAAGCTTTCTTT; CDR3 protein: CASSYSGGRLNTEAFF
V gene: TRBV30; J gene: TRBJ2-7; clone size: NA; D gene: TRBD1; CDR3 DNA: TGTGCCTGGTCGTTTCAGGACAGGCGGTTTGTTAACGAGCAGTACTTC; CDR3 protein: CAWSFQDRRFVNEQYF
V gene: TRBV5-6; J gene: TRBJ2-1; clone size: few; D gene: NA; CDR3 DNA: TGTGCCAGCAGACTAAACCCCCGAGGGAATGAGCAGTTCTTC; CDR3 protein: CASRLNPRGNEQFF
V gene: TRBV14; J gene: TRBJ2-3; clone size: NA; D gene: NA; CDR3 DNA: TGTGCCAGCAGCCACCTCGTTCCAGATACGCAGTATTTT; CDR3 protein: CASSHLVPDTQYF
V gene: TRBV5-1; J gene: TRBJ2-1; clone size: NA; D gene: TRBD2; CDR3 DNA: TGCGCCAGCAGTCGGGCTAGCGGGAACAATGAGCAGTTCTTC; CDR3 protein: CASSRASGNNEQFF
V gene: TRBV9; J gene: TRBJ2-5; clone size: NA; D gene: NA; CDR3 DNA: TGTGCCGGCAGCGTAGTGGCCGTAGGGGAGACCCAGTACTTC; CDR3 protein: CAGSVVAVGETQYF
V gene: TRBV29-1; J gene: TRBJ1-2; clone size: NA; D gene: NA; CDR3 DNA: TGCAGCGTTGAAATGGGGGGGGGAGTTGGCTACACCTTC; CDR3 protein: CSVEMGGGVGYTF
V gene: TRBV7-2; J gene: TRBJ2-7; clone size: NA; D gene: NA; CDR3 DNA: TGTGCCAGCAGCTTAAGTGTGGGTTCCTCCTACGAGCAGTACTTC; CDR3 protein: CASSLSVGSSYEQYF
V gene: TRBV6-5; J gene: TRBJ2-5; clone size: NA; D gene: NA; CDR3 DNA: TGTGCCAGCAGTGACACGGACTCCAGGGAGCAGTACTTC; CDR3 protein: CASSDTDSREQYF
V gene: TRBV12-3/TRBV12-4; J gene: TRBJ2-7; clone size: NA; D gene: TRBD2; CDR3 DNA: TGTGCCAGCAGTCCTATAGCGGGGGGCTACGAGCAGTACTTC; CDR3 protein: CASSPIAGGYEQYF
V gene: TRBV10-3; J gene: TRBJ2-3; clone size: NA; D gene: NA; CDR3 DNA: TGTGCCATCAGCCGCGACGACACAGATACGCAGTATTTT; CDR3 protein: CAISRDDTDTQYF
V gene: TRBV10-2; J gene: TRBJ2-1; clone size: NA; D gene: NA; CDR3 DNA: TGCGCCAGCAGTGAGATCTTATACAATGAGCAGTTCTTC; CDR3 protein: CASSEILYNEQFF
V gene: TRBV29-1; J gene: TRBJ2-1; clone size: NA; D gene: NA; CDR3 DNA: TGCAGCGTTGAAGAATTTGGGCTTTCCCTAAGCTCCTGCAATGAGCAGTTCTTC; CDR3 protein: CSVEEFGLSLSSCNEQFF
V gene: TRBV28; J gene: TRBJ2-3; clone size: NA; D gene: NA; CDR3 DNA: TGTGCCAGTCAACTAGGAATGCAGTATTTT; CDR3 protein: CASQLGMQYF
V gene: TRBV20-1; J gene: TRBJ2-5; clone size: NA; D gene: TRBD1; CDR3 DNA: TGCAGTGCTAGGGACAGGGGTAGTGAAGAGACCCAGTACTTC; CDR3 protein: CSARDRGSEETQYF
V gene: TRBV28; J gene: TRBJ1-1; clone size: NA; D gene: TRBD1; CDR3 DNA: TGTGCCAGCAGTATTACAGGGGCCCCGAACACTGAAGCTTTCTTT; CDR3 protein: CASSITGAPNTEAFF
V gene: TRBV11-2; J gene: TRBJ2-7; clone size: NA; D gene: NA; CDR3 DNA: TGTGCCAGCAGCTTAGCCAAATTAGGGATAGGGTTGGACGAGCAGTACTTC; CDR3 protein: CASSLAKLGIGLDEQYF
V gene: TRBV7-2; J gene: TRBJ1-4; clone size: NA; D gene: NA; CDR3 DNA: TGTGCCAGCAGCTCCGGTCTCCCTACGGCAACTAATGAAAAACTGTTTTTT; CDR3 protein: CASSSGLPTATNEKLFF
V gene: TRBV7-8; J gene: TRBJ2-3; clone size: NA; D gene: NA; CDR3 DNA: TGTGCCAGCAGCTCGGGTAGGGGAGGAACAGATACGCAGTATTTT; CDR3 protein: CASSSGRGGTDTQYF
V gene: TRBV6-2/TRBV6-3; J gene: TRBJ1-6; clone size: few; D gene: TRBD1; CDR3 DNA: TGTGCCAGCACCTTACCCGGGACAGGATATAATTCACCCCTCCACTTT; CDR3 protein: CASTLPGTGYNSPLHF